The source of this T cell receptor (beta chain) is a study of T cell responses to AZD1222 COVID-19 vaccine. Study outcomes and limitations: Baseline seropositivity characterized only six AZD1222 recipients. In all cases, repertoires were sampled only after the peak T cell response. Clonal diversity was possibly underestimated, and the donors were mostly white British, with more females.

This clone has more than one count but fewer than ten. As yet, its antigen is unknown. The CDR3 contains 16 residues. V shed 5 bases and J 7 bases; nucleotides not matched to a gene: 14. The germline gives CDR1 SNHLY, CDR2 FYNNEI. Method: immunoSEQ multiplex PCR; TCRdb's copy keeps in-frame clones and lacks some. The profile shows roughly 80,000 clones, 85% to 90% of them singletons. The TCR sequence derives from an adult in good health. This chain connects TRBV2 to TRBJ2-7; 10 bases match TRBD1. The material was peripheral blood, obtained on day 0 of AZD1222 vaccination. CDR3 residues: CASSTHRRQGAGEQYF. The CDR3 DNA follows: TGTGCCAGCAGTACCCACCGCCGACAGGGGGCGGGGGAGCAGTACTTC.